This T cell receptor (beta chain) was recorded in a study of vaccination and CD4 T cells after COVID-19. The CDR3 contains 15 residues. J gave up 4 bases and V 4 bases, and 8 bases lay outside the gene matches. The treatment denotes: approximately nine-day PBMC culture with coronavirus spike peptide pools or control peptides (ViraFEST assay). PBMCs were cultured at around 2 million per well with roughly 10 IU/ml IL-2 and about 10 ug/ml peptide pools. About this clonotype: Its antigen is not identified.

Sequencing of cultured CD4+ T cell DNA used the Oncomine TCR Beta short-read assay. TCRdb itself ran the PCR reads through MiXCR, one entry per CDR3 protein. The data show around 15,000 distinct CDR3 sequences, approximately 81% seen once. The sequence was obtained from a human donor who received a COVID-19 vaccine. The sequencing here drew on CD4+ T cells from blood, cultured in vitro, taken after SARS-CoV-2 vaccination. V usage is TRBV12-3 or TRBV12-4 and J usage is TRBJ1-2; 8 nucleotides agree with TRBD1. CDR3 amino acids: CASSSTGGISYGYTF. CDR3 coding DNA: TGTGCCAGCAGTTCCACAGGGGGAATTAGCTATGGCTACACCTTC.